Each of the 25 T cell receptor beta chains below was sequenced from the same sample in a study of T cells after yellow fever vaccination. TCRdb re-derived calls from the 5' RACE reads in MiXCR, one entry per CDR3 protein. Of under 55,000 distinct CDR3 sequences detected, 6.6% appear once; the ten largest clones hold 20% to 25%. Material: CD8+ T cells not binding an NS4B(214-222) dextramer, sorted from PBMCs, obtained approximately 40 days after the first yellow fever vaccination. Source of these receptors: a man aged 18 to 30 who received the YFV17D yellow fever vaccine.

This clonotype turned up a few times. This rearrangement joins TRBV12-5 to TRBJ2-5; D gene ambiguous. V lost 3 bases to trimming and J lost 1 base, with 9 bases between them. This CDR3 spans 14 amino acids. CDR1 LGHNT and CDR2 FRNRAP come from the germline V gene. CDR3 amino acids: CASGLKVRQETQYF. As DNA, the CDR3 is TGTGCTAGTGGTTTAAAGGTCCGCCAAGAGACCCAGTACTTC.

This clonotype turned up a few times. The chain joins TRBV5-1 to TRBJ2-7; 7 positions match TRBD1. The V gene's germline CDR1 is SGHRS and CDR2 YFSETQ. This CDR3 is built from 15 residues. With V trimmed by 5 bases and J by 2 bases, 10 bases remained unmatched. The CDR3 bases are TGCGCCAGCAGTGGTTTACAGGGGCCAACCTACGAGCAGTACTTC. It translates to CASSGLQGPTYEQYF.

A few counts support this clonotype. The gene calls are TRBV20-1 and TRBJ2-5; 7 nucleotides align to TRBD1. CDR1 and CDR2 (germline): DFQATT, SNEGSKA (reference sequence). Trimming cost V 6 bases and J 5 bases; bases outside gene matches: 9. The CDR3 sequence is 13 residues long. CDR3 protein: CSAETGYWETQYF. In nucleotides, the CDR3 is TGCAGTGCCGAGACAGGGTATTGGGAGACCCAGTACTTC.

Of note for this clonotype: One junction end does not reproduce the germline sequence, and a read error may be involved. The chain carries TRBV12-3 or TRBV12-4 and TRBJ2-5, with TRBD1 as a possible D gene (5 bases). The CDR3 sequence is 12 residues long. The CDR3 spells CARRDSQETQYF. CDR3 nucleotides: TGTGCCCGCAGGGATTCTCAAGAGACCCAGTACTTC.

In this sample, this clonotype turned up many times. The chain employs TRBV12-3 or TRBV12-4 and TRBJ2-5; D is possibly TRBD1 or TRBD2 (5 bases each). The length of the CDR3 is 12 residues. V lost 5 bases to trimming and J lost 5 bases, with 9 bases between them. CDR3 in DNA: TGTGCCAGCAGTACTTGGGGGGAGACCCAGTACTTC. Its protein product is CASSTWGETQYF.

The sample holds many counts of this clonotype. V and J are TRBV5-1 and TRBJ2-1, with TRBD1 identical over 7 bases. This CDR3 spans 11 amino acids. The germline V gene encodes CDR1 SGHRS and CDR2 YFSETQ. Trimming cost V 7 bases and J 6 bases; bases outside gene matches: 1. The CDR3 DNA reads TGCGCCAGCGCAGGGGGCAATGAGCAGTTCTTC. As protein: CASAGGNEQFF.

In this sample, this clonotype turned up a few times. The chain couples TRBV12-3 or TRBV12-4 to TRBJ1-2; D unresolved. Trimming took off 3 bases at V and 5 bases at J, with 13 bases between the two ends. The CDR3 consists of 14 residues. The CDR3 region is CASSFSSSFYGYTF. In DNA, the CDR3 is TGTGCCAGCAGTTTCAGCAGCTCCTTTTATGGCTACACCTTC.

Ten or more counts support this clonotype. The V and J genes are TRBV12-3 or TRBV12-4 and TRBJ2-4; D might be TRBD1 (5 bases). V lost 6 bases to trimming and J lost 6 bases, with 12 bases between them. The CDR3 contains 13 residues. The CDR3 DNA reads TGTGCCAGCAGACCGACAGAAACAAACATTCAGTACTTC. It yields the protein CASRPTETNIQYF.

Many counts were recorded for this clonotype. The chain combines TRBV29-1 with TRBJ2-7; TRBD1 agrees at 9 bases. CDR1 and CDR2 (germline): SQVTM, ANQGSEA. J gave up 2 bases and V 6 bases, and 8 bases lay outside the gene matches. This CDR3 is 14 amino acids long. This CDR3 is CSVRTGERPYEQYV. CDR3 nucleotides: TGCAGCGTACGGACAGGGGAACGTCCCTACGAGCAGTACGTC.

The genes are TRBV27 and TRBJ1-2; weak D call: TRBD1 (6 bases). The CDR3 covers 18 residues. Germline values: CDR1 MNHEY, CDR2 SMNVEV (reference sequence). V was pared by 0 bases and J by 8 bases, with 25 bases between. The CDR3 loop is CASSLSGLGGLKWGGYTF. DNA of the CDR3: TGTGCCAGCAGTTTATCGGGGCTTGGGGGGCTAAAATGGGGAGGCTACACCTTC.

This clonotype was detected a few times. The chain uses TRBV12-3 or TRBV12-4 and TRBJ2-1; D possibly matches TRBD1 or TRBD2 (5 bases each). The V end was cut by 7 bases, the J end by 3 bases, with 16 bases between. The CDR3 has 15 amino acids. DNA of the CDR3: TGTGCCAGCACCTGGGACCTAGGGGACTACAATGAGCAGTTCTTC. Translation gives CASTWDLGDYNEQFF.

In this sample, this clonotype turned up many times. J is TRBJ2-1 and V is TRBV11-3; D is perhaps TRBD2 (6 bases). Germline V lookup: CDR1 SGHNT, CDR2 YENEEA. The CDR3 totals 16 residues. Trimming took off 3 bases at V and 0 bases at J, with 12 bases between the two ends. The CDR3 spells CASSLERGSSYNEQFF. CDR3 coding DNA: TGTGCCAGCAGCTTGGAACGGGGGAGCTCCTACAATGAGCAGTTCTTC.

This clonotype was picked up a small number of times. The V gene is TRBV2, the J gene TRBJ2-7; D is perhaps TRBD1 (6 bases). Looked up from germline, CDR1 is SNHLY and CDR2 is FYNNEI. V was clipped by 4 bases and J by 0 bases, with 10 bases between them. This CDR3 is built from 14 residues. CDR3: CASSGQGSSYEQYF. Here the CDR3 DNA reads TGTGCCAGCAGTGGGCAGGGGAGCTCCTACGAGCAGTACTTC.

This clonotype was detected only a few times. The rearrangement joins TRBV12-3 or TRBV12-4 to TRBJ2-5; the D is unclear. The V end was cut by 3 bases, the J end by 5 bases, with 13 bases between. This CDR3 comprises 14 residues. The CDR3 sequence is CASSFGKLRETQYF. In DNA, the CDR3 is TGTGCCAGCAGTTTCGGCAAGCTCAGGGAGACCCAGTACTTC.

This clonotype was recorded a few times. The chain links TRBV4-3 to TRBJ1-4; D unclear. CDR3 length: 16 amino acids. V was cut by 2 bases and J by 6 bases, with 16 bases left in between. CDR1 is LGHNA, CDR2 YSLEER, per germline. The CDR3 spells CASSQRVSSQDEKLFF. Written as DNA, the CDR3 is TGCGCCAGCAGCCAACGGGTGTCGAGTCAGGATGAAAAACTGTTTTTT.

Comment on this clonotype: This may come from a read error, since a much larger clone is one base off. This chain uses TRBV6-2 or TRBV6-3 with TRBJ2-7; 8 positions match TRBD1. The CDR3 contains 11 residues. CDR1 MNHEY and CDR2 SVGEGT come from the germline V gene. Here the CDR3 reads CATTGAYKQYF. CDR3 bases: TGTGCCACGACAGGGGCCTACAAGCAGTACTTC.

In its sample, this clonotype was seen a few times. The chain employs TRBV27 and TRBJ1-1; the match to TRBD1 covers 12 bases. Germline lookup yields CDR1 MNHEY and CDR2 SMNVEV (reference sequence). The ends lost 5 bases at V and 2 bases at J; junction bases unmatched: 3. The CDR3 consists of 15 residues. The chain's CDR3 is CASSPGTGGNTEAFF. For the CDR3, the DNA is TGTGCCAGCAGTCCGGGGACAGGGGGCAACACTGAAGCTTTCTTT.

This clonotype has a count of ten or more. The V gene is TRBV6-1, the J gene TRBJ2-3; 8 bases are a match to TRBD2. Per the germline V gene, CDR1 is MNHNS and CDR2 is SASEGT. The V segment lost 1 base and the J segment 2 bases; nucleotides outside the gene matches: 2. The CDR3 extends over 15 amino acids. The CDR3 sequence is CASSEGTSHTDTQYF. The CDR3 DNA reads as TGTGCCAGCAGTGAAGGGACTAGCCACACAGATACGCAGTATTTT.

This clonotype was seen ten or more times. The junction does not match germline at one end; this may be a read error. The rearrangement joins TRBV29-1 to TRBJ2-7; D gene unclear. Per the germline V gene, CDR1 is SQVTM and CDR2 is ANQGSEA. The CDR3 length is 14 residues. The CDR3 DNA is TGCAGCGTCGAAGGCCAGCCTAGCTCCTACGAGCAGTACTTC. Translated: CSVEGQPSSYEQYF.

The V call is TRBV5-1, the J call TRBJ1-3; a possible D gene is TRBD1 (5 bases). Germline lookup yields CDR1 SGHRS and CDR2 YFSETQ. The V and J ends lost 4 bases and 2 bases respectively, with 16 bases between them. The CDR3 has 16 residues. The CDR3 nucleotides are TGCGCCAGCAGCACAGGATCTCGGGGGACTGGAAACACCATATATTTT. Translation: CASSTGSRGTGNTIYF.

As regards this clonotype: At one end, the junction sequence differs from germline, possibly due to a read error. V is TRBV7-9 and J is TRBJ2-3; 13 nucleotides line up with TRBD2. Germline V CDR1 and CDR2: SEHNR, FQNEAQ (reference sequence). This CDR3 is built from 16 residues. In DNA, the CDR3 is TGTACCAGCAGCATTCCCGGGACTAGCGGGGTAGATACGCAGTATTTT. It codes for CTSSIPGTSGVDTQYF.

This rearrangement joins TRBV7-9 to TRBJ1-4; TRBD1 aligns across 9 bases. The germline gives CDR1 SEHNR, CDR2 FQNEAQ (reference sequence). The CDR3 runs to 16 residues. The V and J ends lost 3 bases and 0 bases, in that order; junction bases with no gene match: 2. In DNA, the CDR3 is TGTGCCAGCAGCTTTAGGACAGGGGCAACTAATGAAAAACTGTTTTTT. This translates into CASSFRTGATNEKLFF.

This chain links TRBV6-6 with TRBJ2-7, with D perhaps TRBD1 (6 bases). V lost 2 bases and J 7 bases, leaving 9 bases between the germline ends. This CDR3 is built from 12 residues. The germline CDR1 and CDR2 sequences are MNHNY and SVGAGI (reference sequence). The CDR3 sequence: CASSYEGEEQYV. The CDR3 nucleotides read TGTGCCAGCAGTTACGAGGGGGAAGAGCAGTACGTC.

At least ten counts were recorded for this clonotype. The chain couples TRBV6-6 to TRBJ2-3; D not resolved. V lost 2 bases and J lost 6, with 3 bases in between. Germline V gene sequence: CDR1 MNHNY, CDR2 SVGAGI (reference sequence). The CDR3 runs to 11 residues. DNA of the CDR3: TGTGCCAGCAGTTACGTCGATACGCAGTATTTT. Protein sequence: CASSYVDTQYF.

This clonotype was detected ten times or more. The chain uses TRBV6-5 and TRBJ2-7; 7 bases line up with TRBD1. The CDR3 is 14 residues long. CDR1 is MNHEY and CDR2 is SVGAGI in the germline V gene. The V segment lost 2 bases and the J segment 5 bases; nucleotides outside the gene matches: 6. CDR3 protein: CASSYGRGKDEQYF. The CDR3, as DNA: TGTGCCAGCAGTTACGGCAGGGGGAAAGACGAGCAGTACTTC.